This TCR beta chain was observed in a study of T cells in localized non-small cell lung cancer. Findings and limits, study-wide: Adjacent uninvolved lung had the highest clonality, suggesting focused antigen responses. Adjacent lung was found to contain a median about 60 of the top 100 tumor clones.

As regards this clone: Its cognate antigen is unknown.

Clones were sequenced by immunoSEQ multiplex PCR, and TCRdb holds only the in-frame ones, with some missing. The table has tens of thousands of clones, approximately 90% seen once; the top ten hold 12%. The CDR3 runs 16 residues. V was pared by 3 bases and J by 6 bases, with 8 bases of the junction left unmatched. Germline CDR1 is SGDLS and CDR2 is YYNGEE. V gene TRBV9 combines with J gene TRBJ2-3; TRBD2 aligns across 12 bases. The clonotype comes from an older female donor with stage II lung adenocarcinoma. This sample comprised peripheral blood mononuclear cells, obtained before any cancer treatment. The CDR3, as DNA: TGTGCCAGCAGCGCTCTAGCGGGAGGGCCAGGGGATACGCAGTATTTT. Protein: CASSALAGGPGDTQYF.